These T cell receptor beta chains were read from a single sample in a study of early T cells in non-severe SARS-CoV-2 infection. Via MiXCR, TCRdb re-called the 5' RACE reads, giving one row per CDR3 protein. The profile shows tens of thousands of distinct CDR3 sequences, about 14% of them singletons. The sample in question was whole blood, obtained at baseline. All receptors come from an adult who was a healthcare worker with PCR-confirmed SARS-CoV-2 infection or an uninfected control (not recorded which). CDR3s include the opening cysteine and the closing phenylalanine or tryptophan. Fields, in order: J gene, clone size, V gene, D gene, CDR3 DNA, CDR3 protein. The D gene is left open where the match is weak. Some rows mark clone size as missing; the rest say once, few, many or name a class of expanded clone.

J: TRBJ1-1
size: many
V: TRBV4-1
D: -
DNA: TGCGCCAGCACCCATTCTCGGGCAGGCCCGATGAACACTGAAGCTTTCTTT
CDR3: CASTHSRAGPMNTEAFF

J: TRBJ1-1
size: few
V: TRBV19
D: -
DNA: TGTGCCAGTAGTACAAACAGGGCACACGAAGCTTTCTTT
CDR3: CASSTNRAHEAFF

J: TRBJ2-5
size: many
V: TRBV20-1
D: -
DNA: TGCAGTGCTAGAGTACCTAGCACGTACCAAGAGACCCAGTACTTC
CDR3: CSARVPSTYQETQYF

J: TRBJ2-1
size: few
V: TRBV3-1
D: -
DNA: TGTGCCAGCAGCCAATGGGTTTCCAATGAGCAGTTCTTC
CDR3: CASSQWVSNEQFF

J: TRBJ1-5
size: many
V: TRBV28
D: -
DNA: TGTGCCAGCGGCAGGGGCGAAGATCAGCCCCAGCATTTT
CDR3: CASGRGEDQPQHF

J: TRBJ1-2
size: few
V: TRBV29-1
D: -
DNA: TGCAGCGTTGACGGACAGCCCTATGGCTACACCTTC
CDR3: CSVDGQPYGYTF

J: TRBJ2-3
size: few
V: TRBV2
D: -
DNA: TGTGCCAGCTCCGTGAAGGTGGGAGATACGCAGTATTTT
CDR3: CASSVKVGDTQYF

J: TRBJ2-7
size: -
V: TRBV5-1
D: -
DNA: TGCGCCAGCAACCGGGACCGGAGGGACGAGCAGTACTTC
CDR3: CASNRDRRDEQYF

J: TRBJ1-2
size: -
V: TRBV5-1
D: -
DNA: TGCGCCAGCAGCTTGGAGCCTGACCTTGATGGCTACACCTTC
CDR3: CASSLEPDLDGYTF

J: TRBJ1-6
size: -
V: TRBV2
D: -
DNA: TGTGCCAGCAGTGAAGGTCCGGGGGCCAATTCACCCCTCCACTTT
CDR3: CASSEGPGANSPLHF

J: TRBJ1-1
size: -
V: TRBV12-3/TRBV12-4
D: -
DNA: TGTGCCAGCCGGGGGAACACTGAAGCTTTCTTT
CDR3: CASRGNTEAFF

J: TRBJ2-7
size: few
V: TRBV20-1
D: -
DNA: TGCAGTGCTAGAGATGCTGGGAGACAGACCTACGAGCAGTACTTC
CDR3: CSARDAGRQTYEQYF

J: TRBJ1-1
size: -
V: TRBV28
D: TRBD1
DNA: TGTGCCGGGGCCACAGGGGGTTCGAACACTGAAGCTTTCTTT
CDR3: CAGATGGSNTEAFF

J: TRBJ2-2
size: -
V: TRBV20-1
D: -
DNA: TGCAGTGCTAGAGCGCAGGGAGGACGGACCGGGGAGCTGTTTTTT
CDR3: CSARAQGGRTGELFF

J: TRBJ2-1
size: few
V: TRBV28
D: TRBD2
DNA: TGTGCCAGCAGTTCACTTATAGCGGGAGGACTCCATGTATACAATGAGCAGTTCTTC
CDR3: CASSSLIAGGLHVYNEQFF

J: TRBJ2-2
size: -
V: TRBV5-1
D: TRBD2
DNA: TGCGCCAGCAGCTTGGCACCGGGACTAGCGGCATCGAACACCGGGGAGCTGTTTTTT
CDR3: CASSLAPGLAASNTGELFF

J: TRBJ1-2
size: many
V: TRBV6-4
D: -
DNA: TGTGCCAGCAGTGAGGATCACAGGTCTCTCTATGGCTACACCTTC
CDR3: CASSEDHRSLYGYTF

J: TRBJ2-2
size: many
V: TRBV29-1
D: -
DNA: TGCAGCGTTACGGGTGGCACCGGGGAGCTGTTTTTT
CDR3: CSVTGGTGELFF

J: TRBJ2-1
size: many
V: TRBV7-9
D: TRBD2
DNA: TGTGCCAGCAGCTCGCCCAGGACTAGAGTCAATGAGCAGTTCTTC
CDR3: CASSSPRTRVNEQFF

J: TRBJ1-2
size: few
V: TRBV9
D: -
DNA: TGTGCCAGCACCACGGAGGCAACCCCGCCACATGGCTACACCTTC
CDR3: CASTTEATPPHGYTF

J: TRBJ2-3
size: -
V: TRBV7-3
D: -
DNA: TGTGCCAGCAGCTCGCTGGGTGGGAGCACAGATACGCAGTATTTT
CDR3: CASSSLGGSTDTQYF

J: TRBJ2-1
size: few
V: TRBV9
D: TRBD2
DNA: TGTGCCAGCAGCGTAGGTAGCGGGCCGACCTACAATGAGCAGTTCTTC
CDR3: CASSVGSGPTYNEQFF

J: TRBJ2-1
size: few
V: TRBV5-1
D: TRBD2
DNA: TGCGCCAGCAGCCCGGGGAGCGGGAGTGGGAATGAGCAGTTCTTC
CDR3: CASSPGSGSGNEQFF

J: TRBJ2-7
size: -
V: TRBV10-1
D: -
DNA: TGCGCCAGCAGTGAGTCGGTCGGCTCCTACGAGCAGTACTTC
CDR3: CASSESVGSYEQYF

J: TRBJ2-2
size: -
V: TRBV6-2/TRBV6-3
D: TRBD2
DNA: TGTGCCAGCAGTTACGGGGCGGGAGGCGAATCCCCCGGGGAGCTGTTTTTT
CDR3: CASSYGAGGESPGELFF

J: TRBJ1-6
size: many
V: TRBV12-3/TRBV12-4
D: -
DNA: TGTGCCAGCAGCGCCAGGTCGGCTACCGGTTCACCCCTCCACTTT
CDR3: CASSARSATGSPLHF

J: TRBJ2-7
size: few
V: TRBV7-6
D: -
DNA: TGTGCCAGCAGCCCTACAGGTCAGGGGGAGCAGTACTTC
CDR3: CASSPTGQGEQYF

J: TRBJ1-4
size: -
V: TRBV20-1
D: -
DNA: TGCAGTGCCCAGGATGAGGGCGGCGAAAAACTGTTTTTT
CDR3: CSAQDEGGEKLFF

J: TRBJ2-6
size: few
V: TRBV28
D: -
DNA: TGTGCCAGCAGTTACCAAGGGACCGGGGCCAACGTCCTGACTTTC
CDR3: CASSYQGTGANVLTF

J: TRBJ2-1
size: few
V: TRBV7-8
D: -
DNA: TGTGCCAGCAGCTTTTCCCCCACTAGTGAGGGTGAGCAGTTCTTC
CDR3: CASSFSPTSEGEQFF

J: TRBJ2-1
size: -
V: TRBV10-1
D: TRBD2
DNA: TGCGCCAGCAGTGGTGCTAGCGGGATCAATGAGCAGTTCTTC
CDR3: CASSGASGINEQFF

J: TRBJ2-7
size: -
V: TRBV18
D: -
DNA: TGTGCCAGCTCACCGAACGACGGGGCCACTCTCGAGCAGTACTTC
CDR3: CASSPNDGATLEQYF

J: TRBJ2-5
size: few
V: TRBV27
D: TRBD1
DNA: TGTGCCAGCAGTCGGGACAGGGCACAAGAGACCCAGTACTTC
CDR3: CASSRDRAQETQYF

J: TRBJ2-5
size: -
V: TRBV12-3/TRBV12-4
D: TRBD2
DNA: TGTGCCAGCAGTTCCTTTCAGCGGGAGCCAGAGACCCAGTACTTC
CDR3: CASSSFQREPETQYF

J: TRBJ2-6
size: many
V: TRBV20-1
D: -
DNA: TGCAGTGCTAGGATGCGGAACTCTGGGGCCAACGTCCTGACTTTC
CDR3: CSARMRNSGANVLTF

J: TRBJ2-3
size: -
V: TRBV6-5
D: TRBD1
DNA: TGTGCCAGCAGTTACAGGGACAGGACAGATACGCAGTATTTT
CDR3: CASSYRDRTDTQYF

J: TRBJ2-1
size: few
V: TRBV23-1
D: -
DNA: TGCGCCAGCAGTCAATCGAGCCGTCCCAGGCGTGAGCAGTTCTTC
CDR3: CASSQSSRPRREQFF

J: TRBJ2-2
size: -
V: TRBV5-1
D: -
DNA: TGCGCCAGCAGCCCTCAGGGCGGCGGGGAGCTGTTTTTT
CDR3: CASSPQGGGELFF

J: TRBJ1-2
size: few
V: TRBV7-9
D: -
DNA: TGTGCCAGCAGCTTATGGACAGCCGAATTCTACACCTTC
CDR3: CASSLWTAEFYTF

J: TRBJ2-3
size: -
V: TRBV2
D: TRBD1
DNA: TGTGCCAGCAGCCGACAGGGAAGCACAGATACGCAGTATTTT
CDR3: CASSRQGSTDTQYF

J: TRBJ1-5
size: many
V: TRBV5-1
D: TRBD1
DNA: TGCGCCAGCAGCGTTGGACAGGGGGCTTATCAGCCCCAGCATTTT
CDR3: CASSVGQGAYQPQHF

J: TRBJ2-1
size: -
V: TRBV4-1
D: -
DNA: TGCGCCAGCAGCCAAGATGATCTGGGGGATGAGCAGTTCTTC
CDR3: CASSQDDLGDEQFF

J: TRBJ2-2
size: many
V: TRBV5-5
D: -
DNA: TGTGCCAGCAGCTTCCGTCCCCAGACCGGGGAGCTGTTTTTT
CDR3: CASSFRPQTGELFF

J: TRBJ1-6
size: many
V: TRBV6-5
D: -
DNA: TGTGCCAGCAGTTACCTGTCCGAGGGTAATTCACCCCTCCACTTT
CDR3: CASSYLSEGNSPLHF

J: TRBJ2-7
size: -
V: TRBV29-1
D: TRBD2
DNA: TGCAGCGTTGATACTAGCGGGGATTACGAGCAGTACTTC
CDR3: CSVDTSGDYEQYF

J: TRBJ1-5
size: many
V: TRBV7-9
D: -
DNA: TGTGCCAGCAGCTTAAATAGCAATCAGCCCCAGCATTTT
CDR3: CASSLNSNQPQHF

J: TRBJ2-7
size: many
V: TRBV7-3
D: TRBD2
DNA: TGTGCCAGCAGCTTAACGAGCGGGAGCTCCTACGAGCAGTACTTC
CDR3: CASSLTSGSSYEQYF

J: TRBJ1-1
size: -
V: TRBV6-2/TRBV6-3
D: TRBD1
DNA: TGTGCCAGCAGTTATCAGGGGGTGGCTATGAACACTGAAGCTTTCTTT
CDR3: CASSYQGVAMNTEAFF

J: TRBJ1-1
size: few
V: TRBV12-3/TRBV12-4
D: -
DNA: TGTGCCAGCAAGATGAACACTGAAGCTTTCTTT
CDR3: CASKMNTEAFF